This TCR beta chain was obtained from a study of a mutant IDH1 vaccine in newly diagnosed glioma. Study information: Across weeks 1, 3, 5, 7, 11, 15, 19 and 23, patients received a vaccination each time, eight in all. Onset of vaccination occurred 4-6 weeks following radiotherapy alone, or with temozolomide cycles. Most patients had received both radiotherapy and temozolomide, the prior options being radiotherapy, temozolomide, or both.

Data came from immunoSEQ multiplex PCR; TCRdb stores just in-frame clones and leaves some out. The data contain about 38,000 clones, roughly 80% of them singletons. Turning to this clone: The antigen remains unidentified.

CDR3 size: 13 residues. Deletions cut 4 bases from V and 2 bases from J, with 6 bases between. Germline V gene sequence: CDR1 MGHDK, CDR2 SYGVNS. Regarding time point: week 23, last vaccination. Vaccination used 300 ug of mutant IDH1 20-mer peptide per dose, with topical imiquimod. Patients carried new grade 3 or 4 IDH1-mutant astrocytomas lacking nuclear ATRX. The sample here was PBMCs, taken from a glioma patient whose treatment included an IDH1 peptide vaccine. V usage is TRBV25-1 and J usage is TRBJ1-5; D unresolved. This receptor was identified in a middle-aged man with glioma. CDR3 in amino acids: CASSAVGNQPQHF. The CDR3 DNA reads TGTGCCAGCAGTGCTGTAGGCAATCAGCCCCAGCATTTT. The complete variable domain, with remaining parts taken from reference TRBV25-1 and TRBJ1-5, reads EADIYQTPRYLVIGTGKKITLECSQTMGHDKMYWYQQDPGMELHLIHYSYGVNSTEKGDLSSESTVSRIRTEHFPLTLESARPSHTSQYLCASSAVGNQPQHFGDGTRLSIL.